This TCR beta chain was captured in a study of T cell responses to AZD1222 COVID-19 vaccine. Comment on this clone: The antigen is undetermined.

Sequencing was performed with immunoSEQ multiplex PCR; in TCRdb, only in-frame clones are kept and a portion is missing. The table has 130,000 to 150,000 clones, roughly 90% seen once. The CDR3 has 11 residues. The germline V gene has CDR1 SEHNR and CDR2 FQNEAQ (reference sequence). Trimming pared 5 bases from V and 4 bases from J, leaving 5 bases between. Study-level points and caveats: A rise in Spike-specific TCR breadth and depth followed two AZD1222 doses. Vaccine-related CD4 TCRs covered spike, predominating at 160-218 and 743-854.

V is TRBV7-9 and J is TRBJ1-2; no definite D call. This specimen consisted of peripheral blood, obtained 28 days after the second AZD1222 dose. This clonotype originated in an adult who received the AZD1222 COVID-19 vaccine. Here the CDR3 DNA reads TGTGCCAGCAGCCTAAGCTATGGCTACACCTTC. This translates into CASSLSYGYTF. The variable domain in full, with the rest retrieved from reference TRBV7-9 and TRBJ1-2, is DTGVSQNPRHKITKRGQNVTFRCDPISEHNRLYWYRQTLGQGPEFLTYFQNEAQLEKSRLLSDRFSAERPKGSFSTLEIQRTEQGDSAMYLCASSLSYGYTFGSGTRLTVV.